Sequencing of this TCR beta chain was carried out in a study of identical twins. V lost 7 bases and J 1 base, leaving 13 bases between the germline ends. Germline V lookup: CDR1 MNHNS, CDR2 SASEGT. The length of the CDR3 is 15 residues. Each CDR3 protein gets one entry after TCRdb re-called the 5' RACE reads with MiXCR. The sample has about 890,000 distinct CDR3 sequences, around an eighth seen once; the top ten hold about 1.6%. These data were also filed under a second study, of yellow fever vaccine responses in identical twins.

The V gene is TRBV6-1, the J gene TRBJ2-2; D not certain. The sequencing input was PBMCs. The TCR originated in a woman aged 18-29 years in good health. As DNA, the CDR3 is TGTGCCAGCACAGAAGAGATTTGGAACACCGGGGAGCTGTTTTTT. This translates into CASTEEIWNTGELFF.